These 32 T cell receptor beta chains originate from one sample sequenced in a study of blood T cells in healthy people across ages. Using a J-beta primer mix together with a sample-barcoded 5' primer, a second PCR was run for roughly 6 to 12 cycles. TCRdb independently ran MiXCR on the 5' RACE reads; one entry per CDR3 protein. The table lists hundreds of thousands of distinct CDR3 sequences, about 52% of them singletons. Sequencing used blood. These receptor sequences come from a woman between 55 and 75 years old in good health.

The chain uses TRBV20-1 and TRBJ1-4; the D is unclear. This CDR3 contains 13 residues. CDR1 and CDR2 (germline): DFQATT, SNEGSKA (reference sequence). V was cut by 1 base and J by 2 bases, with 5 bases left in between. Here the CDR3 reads CSARGGTNEKLFF. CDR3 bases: TGCAGTGCTAGAGGAGGGACTAATGAAAAACTGTTTTTT.

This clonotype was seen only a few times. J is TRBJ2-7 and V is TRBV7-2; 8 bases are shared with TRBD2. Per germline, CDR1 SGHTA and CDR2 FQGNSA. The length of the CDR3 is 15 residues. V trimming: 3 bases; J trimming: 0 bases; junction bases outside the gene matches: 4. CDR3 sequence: CASSFEREISYEQYF. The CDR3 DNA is TGTGCCAGCAGCTTTGAGCGGGAGATCTCCTACGAGCAGTACTTC.

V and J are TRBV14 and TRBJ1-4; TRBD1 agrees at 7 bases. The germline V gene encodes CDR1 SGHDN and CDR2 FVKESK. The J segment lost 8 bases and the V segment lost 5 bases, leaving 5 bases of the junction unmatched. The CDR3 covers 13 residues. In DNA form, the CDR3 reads TGTGCCAGCAGCGTCACAGGGGTCGAAAAACTGTTTTTT. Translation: CASSVTGVEKLFF.

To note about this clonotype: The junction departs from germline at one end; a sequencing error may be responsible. CDR3 in amino acids: CSAKGLADSSYNERYF. The CDR3 bases are TGCAGCGCCAAGGGACTAGCGGATAGCTCCTACAATGAGCGGTACTTC. This chain connects TRBV29-1 to TRBJ2-1; the match to TRBD2 covers 11 bases. Germline V CDR1 and CDR2: SQVTM, ANQGSEA. The CDR3 consists of 16 residues.

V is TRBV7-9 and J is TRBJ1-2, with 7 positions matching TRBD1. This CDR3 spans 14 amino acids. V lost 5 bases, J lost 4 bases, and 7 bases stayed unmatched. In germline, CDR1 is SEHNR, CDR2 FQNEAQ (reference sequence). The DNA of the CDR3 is TGTGCCAGCAGCGCCCGACAGGGAATCTATGGCTACACCTTC. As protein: CASSARQGIYGYTF.

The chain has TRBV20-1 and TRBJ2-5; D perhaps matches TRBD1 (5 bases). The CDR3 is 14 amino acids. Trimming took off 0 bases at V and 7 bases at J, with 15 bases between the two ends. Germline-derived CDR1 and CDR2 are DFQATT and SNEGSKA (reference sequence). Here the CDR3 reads CSARDPPGLWTQYF. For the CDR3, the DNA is TGCAGTGCTAGAGATCCCCCAGGGCTCTGGACCCAGTACTTC.

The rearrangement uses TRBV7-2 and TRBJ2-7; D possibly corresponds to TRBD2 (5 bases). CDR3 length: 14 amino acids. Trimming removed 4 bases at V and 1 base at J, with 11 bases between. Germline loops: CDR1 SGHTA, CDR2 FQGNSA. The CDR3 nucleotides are TGTGCCAGCAGCTCGCAGCGGAATTCCTACGAGCAGTACTTC. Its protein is CASSSQRNSYEQYF. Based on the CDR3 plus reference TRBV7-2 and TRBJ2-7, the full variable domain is GAGVSQSPSNKVTEKGKDVELRCDPISGHTALYWYRQSLGQGLEFLIYFQGNSAPDKSGLPSDRFSAERTGGSVSTLTIQRTQQEDSAVYLCASSSQRNSYEQYFGPGTRLTVT.

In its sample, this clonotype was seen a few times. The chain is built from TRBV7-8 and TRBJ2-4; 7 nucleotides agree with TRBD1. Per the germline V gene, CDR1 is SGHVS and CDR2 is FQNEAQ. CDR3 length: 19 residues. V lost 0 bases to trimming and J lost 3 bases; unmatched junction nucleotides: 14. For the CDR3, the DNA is TGTGCCAGCAGCTTAGCAGGGACAGCCGCTTTCGCGGGCAAAAACATTCAGTACTTC. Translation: CASSLAGTAAFAGKNIQYF. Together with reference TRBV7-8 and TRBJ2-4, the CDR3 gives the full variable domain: GAGVSQSPRYKVAKRGQDVALRCDPISGHVSLFWYQQALGQGPEFLTYFQNEAQLDKSGLPSDRFFAERPEGSVSTLKIQRTQQEDSAVYLCASSLAGTAAFAGKNIQYFGAGTRLSVL.

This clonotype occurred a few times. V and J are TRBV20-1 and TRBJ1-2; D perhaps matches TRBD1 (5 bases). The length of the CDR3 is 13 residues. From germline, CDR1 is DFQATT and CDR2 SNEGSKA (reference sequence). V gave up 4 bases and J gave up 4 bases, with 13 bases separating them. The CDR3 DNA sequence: TGCAGTGCTATTCAGGGAACGGGCTATGGCTACACCTTC. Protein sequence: CSAIQGTGYGYTF.

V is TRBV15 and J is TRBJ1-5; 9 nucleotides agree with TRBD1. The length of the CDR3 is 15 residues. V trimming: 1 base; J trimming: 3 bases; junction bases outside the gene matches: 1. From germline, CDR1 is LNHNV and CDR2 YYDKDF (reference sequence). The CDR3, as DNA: TGTGCCACCAGCAGAGGGGACAGGGACAATCAGCCCCAGCATTTT. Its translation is CATSRGDRDNQPQHF.

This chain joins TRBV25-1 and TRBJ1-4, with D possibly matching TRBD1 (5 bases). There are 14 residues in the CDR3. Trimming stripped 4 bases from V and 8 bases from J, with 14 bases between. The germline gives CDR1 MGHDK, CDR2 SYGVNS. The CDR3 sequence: CASSAGSLGEKLFF. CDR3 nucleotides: TGTGCCAGCAGTGCAGGGTCTTTGGGGGAAAAACTGTTTTTT.

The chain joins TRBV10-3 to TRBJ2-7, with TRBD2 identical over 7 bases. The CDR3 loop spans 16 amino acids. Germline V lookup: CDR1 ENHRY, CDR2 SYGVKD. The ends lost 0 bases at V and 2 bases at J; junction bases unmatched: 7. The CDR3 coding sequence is TGTGCCATCAGTGAGTCGTGGGGGAGGGCACCCTACGAGCAGTACTTC. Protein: CAISESWGRAPYEQYF.

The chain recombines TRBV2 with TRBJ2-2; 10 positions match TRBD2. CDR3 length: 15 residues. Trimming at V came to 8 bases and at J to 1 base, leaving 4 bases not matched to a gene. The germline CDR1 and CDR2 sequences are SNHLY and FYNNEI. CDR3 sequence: CASALAGLNTGELFF. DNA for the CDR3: TGTGCCAGCGCACTAGCGGGACTGAACACCGGGGAGCTGTTTTTT.

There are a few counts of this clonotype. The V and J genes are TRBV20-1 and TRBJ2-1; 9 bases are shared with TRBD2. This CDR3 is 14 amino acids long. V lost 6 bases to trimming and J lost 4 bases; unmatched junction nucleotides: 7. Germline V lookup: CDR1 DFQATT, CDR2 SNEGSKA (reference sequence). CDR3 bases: TGCAGTGCGCCCCCTAGCGGGGTGTACAATGAGCAGTTCTTC. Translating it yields CSAPPSGVYNEQFF.

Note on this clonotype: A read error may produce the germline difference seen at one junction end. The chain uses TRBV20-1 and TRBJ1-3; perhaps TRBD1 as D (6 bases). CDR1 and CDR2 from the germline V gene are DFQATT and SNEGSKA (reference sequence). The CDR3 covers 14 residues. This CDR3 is CSTRSGGTGNTIYF. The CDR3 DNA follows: TGCAGTACTAGAAGTGGGGGCACTGGAAACACCATATATTTT.

DNA for the CDR3: TGTGCCAGCGAGGGGGCTAGCTCAACCTCGGCCTACGAGCAGTACTTC. It specifies CASEGASSTSAYEQYF. This chain connects TRBV28 to TRBJ2-7; 7 positions agree with TRBD1. The J segment lost 2 bases and the V segment lost 8 bases, leaving 15 bases of the junction unmatched. CDR1 MDHEN and CDR2 SYDVKM come from the germline V gene. The CDR3 runs to 16 residues. Complete variable domain (other parts from reference TRBV28 and TRBJ2-7): DVKVTQSSRYLVKRTGEKVFLECVQDMDHENMFWYRQDPGLGLRLIYFSYDVKMKEKGDIPEGYSVSREKKERFSLILESASTNQTSMYLCASEGASSTSAYEQYFGPGTRLTVT.

CDR3 sequence reads: CASSQEQLAGGPSEQYF. CDR3 nucleotide sequence: TGTGCCAGCAGCCAAGAACAACTAGCGGGAGGGCCCTCCGAGCAGTACTTC. The chain recombines TRBV4-2 with TRBJ2-4, with 13 positions matching TRBD2. The tail of the sequence fits TRBJ2-7 better, so the J call may be wrong. This CDR3 spans 17 amino acids. The germline gives CDR1 LGHNA, CDR2 YNFKEQ.

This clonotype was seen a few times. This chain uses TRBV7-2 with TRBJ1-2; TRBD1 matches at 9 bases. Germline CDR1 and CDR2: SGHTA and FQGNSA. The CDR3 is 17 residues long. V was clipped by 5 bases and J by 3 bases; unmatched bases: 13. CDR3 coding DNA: TGTGCCAGCAGCCGCTTGCTCTACAGGGGGCAGGACTATGGCTACACCTTC. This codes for CASSRLLYRGQDYGYTF.

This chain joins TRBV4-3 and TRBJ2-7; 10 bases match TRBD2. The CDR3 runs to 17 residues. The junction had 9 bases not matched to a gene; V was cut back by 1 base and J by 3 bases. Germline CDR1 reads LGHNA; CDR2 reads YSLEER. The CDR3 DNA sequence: TGCGCCAGCAGCCAAGGATTAGCGGGAGGCCTTATCTACGAGCAGTACTTC. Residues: CASSQGLAGGLIYEQYF.

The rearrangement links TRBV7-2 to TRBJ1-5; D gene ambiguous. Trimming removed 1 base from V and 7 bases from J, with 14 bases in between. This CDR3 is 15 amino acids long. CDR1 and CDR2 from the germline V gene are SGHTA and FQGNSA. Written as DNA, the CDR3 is TGTGCCAGCAGCTTAGACTCAGGAAACGGGCAGCCCCAGCATTTT. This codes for CASSLDSGNGQPQHF.

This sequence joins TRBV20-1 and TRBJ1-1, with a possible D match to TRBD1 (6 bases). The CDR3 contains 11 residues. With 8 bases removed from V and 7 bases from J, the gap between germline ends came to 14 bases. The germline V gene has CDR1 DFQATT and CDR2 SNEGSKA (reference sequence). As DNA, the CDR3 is TGCAGTCCGGGACATACCTTTGAAGCTTTCTTT. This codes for CSPGHTFEAFF.

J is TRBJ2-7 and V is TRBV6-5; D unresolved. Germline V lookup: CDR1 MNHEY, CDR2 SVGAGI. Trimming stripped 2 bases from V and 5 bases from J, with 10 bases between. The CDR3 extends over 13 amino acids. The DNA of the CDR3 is TGTGCCAGCAGTTACCTTAGCCGGGACGAGCAGTACTTC. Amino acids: CASSYLSRDEQYF.

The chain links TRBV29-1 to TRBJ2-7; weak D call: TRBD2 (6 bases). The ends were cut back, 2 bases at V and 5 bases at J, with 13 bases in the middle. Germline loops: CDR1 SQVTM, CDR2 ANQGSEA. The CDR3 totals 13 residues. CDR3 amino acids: CSVEQGKRDEQYF. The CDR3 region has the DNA TGCAGCGTTGAACAAGGGAAGCGGGACGAGCAGTACTTC.

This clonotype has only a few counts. The CDR3 reads CSARNPGTSGGYEQYF. CDR3 DNA: TGCAGTGCTAGAAACCCCGGGACTAGCGGCGGCTACGAGCAGTACTTC. The V call is TRBV20-1, the J call TRBJ2-7; TRBD2 agrees at 11 bases. The germline V gene encodes CDR1 DFQATT and CDR2 SNEGSKA (reference sequence). The ends lost 2 bases at V and 3 bases at J; junction bases unmatched: 9. This CDR3 comprises 16 residues.

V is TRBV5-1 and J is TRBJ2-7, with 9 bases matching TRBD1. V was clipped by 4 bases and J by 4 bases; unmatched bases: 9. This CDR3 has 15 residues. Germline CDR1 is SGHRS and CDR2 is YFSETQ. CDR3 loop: CASSRPGQGQYEQYF. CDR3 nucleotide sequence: TGCGCCAGCAGCCGTCCGGGACAGGGTCAATACGAGCAGTACTTC.

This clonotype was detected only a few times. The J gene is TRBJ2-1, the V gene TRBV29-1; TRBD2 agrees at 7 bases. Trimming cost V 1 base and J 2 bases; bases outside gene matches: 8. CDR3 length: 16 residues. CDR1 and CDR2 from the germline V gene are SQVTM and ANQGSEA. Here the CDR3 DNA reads TGCAGCGTTGAAGTTCTAACGGGAGGCACCTACAATGAGCAGTTCTTC. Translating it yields CSVEVLTGGTYNEQFF.

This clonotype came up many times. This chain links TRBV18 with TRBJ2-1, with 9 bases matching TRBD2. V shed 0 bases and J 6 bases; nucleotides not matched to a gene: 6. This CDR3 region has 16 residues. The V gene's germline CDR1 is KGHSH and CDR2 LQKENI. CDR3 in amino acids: CASSPPGAGGINEQFF. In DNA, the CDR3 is TGTGCCAGCTCACCACCCGGAGCGGGAGGCATCAATGAGCAGTTCTTC.

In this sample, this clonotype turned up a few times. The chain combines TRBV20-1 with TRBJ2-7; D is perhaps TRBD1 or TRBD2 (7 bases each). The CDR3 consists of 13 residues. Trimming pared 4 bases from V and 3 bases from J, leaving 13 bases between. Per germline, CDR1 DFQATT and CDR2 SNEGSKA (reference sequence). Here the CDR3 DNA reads TGCAGTGCTAAGACAGGGAGGGACTACGAGCAGTACTTC. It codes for CSAKTGRDYEQYF.

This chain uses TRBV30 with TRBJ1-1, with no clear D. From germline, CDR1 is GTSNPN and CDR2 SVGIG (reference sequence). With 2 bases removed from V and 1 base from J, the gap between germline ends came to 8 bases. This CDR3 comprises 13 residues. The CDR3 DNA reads TGTGCCTGGAGTCCTCTCAAGAACACTGAAGCTTTCTTT. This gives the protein CAWSPLKNTEAFF.

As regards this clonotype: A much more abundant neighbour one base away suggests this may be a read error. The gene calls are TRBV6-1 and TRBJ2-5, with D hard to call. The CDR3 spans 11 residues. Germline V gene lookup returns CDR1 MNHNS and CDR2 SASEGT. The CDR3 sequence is CASSNHETQYF. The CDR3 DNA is TGTGCCAGCAGTAACCACGAGACCCAGTACTTC.

CDR3 sequence (DNA): TGTGCCAGCAGCGCCTCGGGGCGGGAGAGGGGCAATGAGCAGTTCTTC. Translated: CASSASGRERGNEQFF. The chain uses TRBV9 and TRBJ2-1; 7 bases match TRBD2. Germline values: CDR1 SGDLS, CDR2 YYNGEE. The CDR3 spans 16 residues. V gave up 3 bases and J gave up 6 bases; unmatched junction bases: 12.

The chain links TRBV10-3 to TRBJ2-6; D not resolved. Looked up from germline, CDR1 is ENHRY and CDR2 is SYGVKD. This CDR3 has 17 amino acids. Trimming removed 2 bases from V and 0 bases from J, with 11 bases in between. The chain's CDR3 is CAISEKGILSGANVLTF. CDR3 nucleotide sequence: TGTGCCATCAGTGAGAAAGGAATTCTCTCTGGGGCCAACGTCCTGACTTTC.